Shown below are 15 T cell receptor beta chains from a single sample sequenced in a study of PD-1 blockade in classical Hodgkin lymphoma. Each of the patients experienced relapse following autologous stem cell transplantation, and their brentuximab vedotin exposure differed. Assay used: immunoSEQ multiplex PCR; TCRdb lists only in-frame clones, some missing. The sample has approximately 52,000 clones, roughly 66% seen once. Here the sequenced sample was peripheral blood mononuclear cells (PBMCs), taken before the second cycle of nivolumab. All receptors come from a human donor with classical Hodgkin lymphoma.

As for this clone: Other DNA sequences of this sample code for an identical CDR3. The chain employs TRBV20-1 and TRBJ2-7; unclear D gene. Trimming took off 5 bases at V and 5 bases at J, with 7 bases between the two ends. CDR1 and CDR2 from the germline V gene are DFQATT and SNEGSKA (reference sequence). This CDR3 is built from 10 residues. The CDR3 DNA is TGCAGTGCTTCCGACCACGAGCAGTACTTC. The encoded protein is CSASDHEQYF.

The rearrangement uses TRBV27 and TRBJ1-5; D may be TRBD1 (5 bases). The CDR3 covers 16 residues. The germline V gene encodes CDR1 MNHEY and CDR2 SMNVEV (reference sequence). Trimming removed 0 bases from V and 4 bases from J, with 13 bases in between. CDR3 sequence: CASSLSGGSRNQPQHF. The CDR3 DNA is TGTGCCAGCAGTTTATCGGGGGGGAGTAGGAATCAGCCCCAGCATTTT.

V usage is TRBV28 and J usage is TRBJ1-1; TRBD1 aligns across 7 bases. V lost 6 bases and J lost 4; bases outside the gene matches: 8. This CDR3 contains 14 residues. Germline CDR1 is MDHEN and CDR2 is SYDVKM. In DNA form, the CDR3 reads TGTGCCAGCAGGACGGGACAGCGGGCCACTGAAGCTTTCTTT. Its protein is CASRTGQRATEAFF.

The chain couples TRBV19 to TRBJ2-1; 11 bases agree with TRBD2. The ends lost 4 bases at V and 6 bases at J; junction bases unmatched: 5. This CDR3 contains 15 residues. Looked up from germline, CDR1 is LNHDA and CDR2 is SQIVND (reference sequence). CDR3 protein: CASSTLAGAANEQFF. The CDR3 DNA follows: TGTGCCAGTAGTACACTAGCGGGAGCCGCCAATGAGCAGTTCTTC.

Here the CDR3 reads CASSFLSGSGGGELFF. CDR3 DNA: TGTGCCAGCAGCTTTCTTAGCGGGAGCGGCGGCGGGGAGCTGTTTTTT. This sequence joins TRBV11-2 and TRBJ2-2, with 9 bases identical to TRBD2. The trim removed 3 bases at V and 7 bases at J, leaving 9 bases unmatched. This CDR3 region has 16 residues. CDR1 is SGHAT, CDR2 FQNNGV, per germline.

The rearrangement joins TRBV7-9 to TRBJ2-2; TRBD2 agrees at 7 bases. Germline assignment: CDR1 SEHNR and CDR2 FQNEAQ (reference sequence). J was trimmed by 5 bases and V by 6 bases; bases with no gene match: 18. The CDR3 runs 18 residues. The CDR3 is CASRPTPLAELSTGELFF. The CDR3 region has the DNA TGTGCCAGCAGGCCCACGCCGCTAGCGGAGCTCTCTACCGGGGAGCTGTTTTTT.

This chain connects TRBV27 to TRBJ2-7, with a possible D match to TRBD1 (6 bases). With 5 bases removed from V and 3 bases from J, the gap between germline ends came to 11 bases. This CDR3 contains 13 residues. CDR1 and CDR2 from the germline V gene are MNHEY and SMNVEV (reference sequence). The CDR3 loop is CASSDRTHYEQYF. In DNA, the CDR3 is TGTGCCAGCAGTGACAGGACCCACTACGAGCAGTACTTC.

J is TRBJ2-3 and V is TRBV9, with a weak D call TRBD1 (6 bases). This CDR3 has 14 residues. Germline V lookup: CDR1 SGDLS, CDR2 YYNGEE. Trimming cost V 4 bases and J 0 bases, with 9 bases left between them. In DNA, the CDR3 is TGTGCCAGCAGCTCCCAGGGGAGCACAGATACGCAGTATTTT. Its protein product is CASSSQGSTDTQYF.

As regards this clone: Other DNA sequences in this specimen translate into the identical CDR3. In DNA, the CDR3 is TGTGCCAGCTCACCAGGATATAGCAATCAGCCCCAGCATTTT. Its protein is CASSPGYSNQPQHF. The V call is TRBV18, the J call TRBJ1-5, with D uncertain. From germline, CDR1 is KGHSH and CDR2 LQKENI. The CDR3 runs to 14 residues. V was clipped by 2 bases and J by 0 bases, with 5 bases between them.

V is TRBV2 and J is TRBJ2-1; D uncertain. The V end lost 6 bases, the J end lost 5 bases, and 11 bases lay between the germline ends. CDR3 size: 13 residues. Germline CDR1 reads SNHLY; CDR2 reads FYNNEI. The CDR3 sequence is CASREPLNNEQFF. CDR3 sequence (DNA): TGTGCCAGCAGAGAGCCTCTAAACAATGAGCAGTTCTTC.

This chain uses TRBV30 with TRBJ1-5; unclear D gene. V was pared by 1 base and J by 4 bases, with 11 bases between. Germline V gene lookup returns CDR1 GTSNPN and CDR2 SVGIG (reference sequence). This CDR3 comprises 14 residues. For the CDR3, the DNA is TGTGCCTGGAGTGATCTTGGGAGTAATCAGCCCCAGCATTTT. Residues: CAWSDLGSNQPQHF.

This clone has more than one count but fewer than ten. V usage is TRBV28 and J usage is TRBJ1-4, with 7 bases that match TRBD1. This CDR3 spans 16 amino acids. The V segment lost 8 bases and the J segment 6 bases; nucleotides outside the gene matches: 15. CDR1 and CDR2 from the germline V gene are MDHEN and SYDVKM. As DNA, the CDR3 is TGTGCCAGCGTTAGGGGCAGGGGGAGGCTTGATGAAAAACTGTTTTTT. It yields the protein CASVRGRGRLDEKLFF.

CDR3 sequence (DNA): TGTGCCAGCAGCCGAGCCTTCAGGGGAGATACGCAGTATTTT. Amino acid sequence: CASSRAFRGDTQYF. The J gene is TRBJ2-3, the V gene TRBV7-9; D perhaps matches TRBD1 (6 bases). Trimming stripped 5 bases from V and 5 bases from J, with 14 bases between. The CDR3 totals 14 residues. Germline loops: CDR1 SEHNR, CDR2 FQNEAQ (reference sequence).

This clone was picked up many times. The rearrangement links TRBV19 to TRBJ1-1; D gene uncertain. The CDR3 extends over 13 amino acids. V shed 4 bases and J shed 2 bases, with 8 bases lying between them. The germline V gene has CDR1 LNHDA and CDR2 SQIVND (reference sequence). The CDR3 bases are TGTGCCAGTAGTAGGCGGATTAACACTGAAGCTTTCTTT. This encodes CASSRRINTEAFF.

The chain has TRBV7-9 and TRBJ2-3; no clear D. Trimming removed 1 base from V and 2 bases from J, with 10 bases in between. The length of the CDR3 is 15 residues. The V gene's germline CDR1 is SEHNR and CDR2 FQNEAQ (reference sequence). As DNA, the CDR3 is TGTGCCAGCAGCTTAGTTCCGAACCCCACAGATACGCAGTATTTT. It specifies CASSLVPNPTDTQYF.